The clone carrying this T cell receptor beta chain was seen ten or more times. The table came from immunoSEQ multiplex PCR; TCRdb's copy has only in-frame clones and leaves some out. The repertoire includes 150,000 to 200,000 clones, 75% to 85% of them detected once, and around a sixth sits in the top ten. Germline V gives CDR1 SGHDN, CDR2 FVKESK. The CDR3 has 14 amino acids. With 4 bases clipped from V and 9 bases from J, the junction kept 3 bases outside the gene matches. The data derive from a study of blood T cell repertoires in COVID-19. What was sequenced was PBMCs or T cells enriched from blood (not recorded which). The chain is built from TRBV14 and TRBJ1-6, with TRBD1 matching over 10 bases. This clonotype was sampled from a woman in her fifties or sixties with acute COVID-19. This CDR3 is CASSPGTGASPLHF. In DNA, the CDR3 is TGTGCCAGCAGCCCCGGGACAGGGGCTTCACCCCTCCACTTT.